Presented here are 17 T cell receptor beta chains from one specimen sequenced in a study of T cell responses to AZD1222 COVID-19 vaccine. Data came from immunoSEQ multiplex PCR; TCRdb stores just in-frame clones and leaves some out. The repertoire has approximately 150,000 clones, just under 90% of them found once; the top ten carry 4.3%. Sample: peripheral blood, taken 28 days after the second dose of the MenACWY control vaccine. The source is an adult who received the MenACWY meningococcal vaccine as a control.

The chain carries TRBV4-2 and TRBJ1-2, with 9 bases matching TRBD1. This CDR3 contains 14 residues. The V gene end was trimmed by 5 bases and the J gene end by 4 bases; junction bases not matched to a gene: 5. Germline V gene sequence: CDR1 LGHNA, CDR2 YNFKEQ. CDR3 DNA sequence: TGTGCCAGCAGCTCCGGACAGGGGACCTATGGCTACACCTTC. It encodes CASSSGQGTYGYTF.

In its sample, this clone was seen a few times. The rearrangement links TRBV24-1 to TRBJ2-2; D unclear. Trimming cost V 1 base and J 5 bases, with 4 bases left between them. Germline CDR1 and CDR2: KGHDR and SFDVKD. The CDR3 spans 13 residues. This CDR3 reads CATSDFGTGELFF. The CDR3 DNA sequence: TGTGCCACCAGTGATTTCGGGACCGGGGAGCTGTTTTTT.

This chain connects TRBV5-1 to TRBJ1-2; maybe TRBD1 (6 bases). This CDR3 is 15 amino acids long. Deletions cut 6 bases from V and 3 bases from J, with 18 bases between. Germline assignment: CDR1 SGHRS and CDR2 YFSETQ. The CDR3 DNA sequence: TGCGCCAGCACCTCCAGAACAGGGTTCGACTATGGCTACACCTTC. It translates to CASTSRTGFDYGYTF.

The rearrangement links TRBV7-9 to TRBJ2-4; TRBD2 is a possible D gene (6 bases). Germline V gives CDR1 SEHNR, CDR2 FQNEAQ (reference sequence). The V and J ends lost 5 bases and 8 bases respectively, with 16 bases between them. The CDR3 spans 14 residues. Here the CDR3 DNA reads TGTGCCAGCAGCCGCACAGGTCAGCGGGACATTCAGTACTTC. Residues: CASSRTGQRDIQYF.

This chain connects TRBV24-1 to TRBJ2-2, with D possibly matching TRBD1 (6 bases). CDR1 is KGHDR, CDR2 SFDVKD, per germline. Between the trimmed V and J ends, which lost 7 bases and 3 bases, there was a span of 11 bases. The CDR3 covers 14 residues. The CDR3 coding sequence is TGTGCCACCAGGGACAGCCAGGACACCGGGGAGCTGTTTTTT. Translating gives CATRDSQDTGELFF.

V is TRBV19 and J is TRBJ2-7; TRBD2 aligns across 7 bases. Per the germline V gene, CDR1 is LNHDA and CDR2 is SQIVND (reference sequence). With 6 bases clipped from V and 3 bases from J, the junction kept 11 bases outside the gene matches. The CDR3 has 15 residues. Here the CDR3 reads CASSRSGGSVYEQYF. As DNA, the CDR3 is TGTGCCAGTAGCCGTTCGGGCGGGAGCGTCTACGAGCAGTACTTC.

V is TRBV6-5 and J is TRBJ1-4, with D uncertain. V was pared by 0 bases and J by 8 bases, with 4 bases between. Germline V CDR1 and CDR2: MNHEY, SVGAGI. This CDR3 spans 12 amino acids. This CDR3 reads CASSYSGEKLFF. The CDR3 DNA is TGTGCCAGCAGTTACTCGGGGGAAAAACTGTTTTTT.

This clone was found a few times. The chain joins TRBV7-9 to TRBJ1-1; tentative D call: TRBD1 (6 bases). In germline, CDR1 is SEHNR, CDR2 FQNEAQ (reference sequence). The germline V and J ends were trimmed by 5 bases and 1 base, with 20 bases remaining between them. This CDR3 is 17 amino acids long. This CDR3 is CASSPQRSGDRNTEAFF. CDR3 DNA sequence: TGTGCCAGCAGCCCCCAAAGGTCAGGGGATCGGAACACTGAAGCTTTCTTT.

The rearrangement joins TRBV11-2 to TRBJ2-3; D remains ambiguous. This CDR3 is 14 amino acids long. Per germline, CDR1 SGHAT and CDR2 FQNNGV. The ends were cut back, 5 bases at V and 4 bases at J, with 13 bases in the middle. The CDR3 spells CASSPTRAADTQYF. The DNA for the CDR3 is TGTGCCAGCAGCCCCACAAGGGCGGCAGATACGCAGTATTTT. Full variable domain (rest looked up from reference TRBV11-2 and TRBJ2-3): EAGVAQSPRYKIIEKRQSVAFWCNPISGHATLYWYQQILGQGPKLLIQFQNNGVVDDSQLPKDRFSAERLKGVDSTLKIQPAKLEDSAVYLCASSPTRAADTQYFGPGTRLTVL.

The gene calls are TRBV28 and TRBJ1-1; weak D call: TRBD1 (6 bases). Germline CDR1 reads MDHEN; CDR2 reads SYDVKM. The CDR3 has 16 residues. Between the trimmed V and J ends, which lost 1 base and 4 bases, there was a span of 16 bases. This CDR3 is CASSLSRGLGSTEAFF. The DNA of the CDR3 is TGTGCCAGCAGTTTATCCCGGGGGCTTGGGTCCACTGAAGCTTTCTTT.

The chain is built from TRBV7-6 and TRBJ1-4, with 7 bases matching TRBD1. The CDR3 runs 15 residues. Germline CDR1 SGHVS, CDR2 FNYEAQ. V was pared by 1 base and J by 4 bases, with 3 bases of the junction left unmatched. In nucleotides, the CDR3 is TGTGCCAGCAGCTTAGGACAGGGCGTTAATGAAAAACTGTTTTTT. Protein sequence: CASSLGQGVNEKLFF.

The gene calls are TRBV4-1 and TRBJ1-1; 7 bases line up with TRBD1. The CDR3 runs to 19 residues. Germline CDR1 reads MGHRA; CDR2 reads YSYEKL. The trim removed 4 bases at V and 1 base at J, leaving 18 bases unmatched. The CDR3 nucleotides are TGCGCCAGCAGCCGGCGCGGGACAGTAATGCAGATTGGGAACACTGAAGCTTTCTTT. Encoded protein: CASSRRGTVMQIGNTEAFF.

A few counts support this clone. This chain connects TRBV27 to TRBJ1-1, with D possibly being TRBD1 (6 bases). From germline, CDR1 is MNHEY and CDR2 SMNVEV (reference sequence). CDR3 length: 14 residues. Trimming pared 4 bases from V and 4 bases from J, leaving 13 bases between. Written as DNA, the CDR3 is TGTGCCAGCAGTTCTCAGGGGTTGGGCACTGAAGCTTTCTTT. Its protein is CASSSQGLGTEAFF.

The chain links TRBV29-1 to TRBJ2-3; TRBD2 aligns across 11 bases. V gave up 8 bases and J gave up 1 base; unmatched junction bases: 14. The CDR3 is made up of 17 amino acids. CDR1 and CDR2 from the germline V gene are SQVTM and ANQGSEA. CDR3 nucleotides: TGCAGCCTCGACCTGGGGCTAGCGGGAGGAGGCACAGATACGCAGTATTTT. Encoded protein: CSLDLGLAGGGTDTQYF.

The chain is built from TRBV19 and TRBJ2-7, with a weak D call TRBD2 (5 bases). Per the germline V gene, CDR1 is LNHDA and CDR2 is SQIVND (reference sequence). The CDR3 sequence is 13 residues long. Trimming took 5 bases from V and 4 from J, leaving 12 bases between them. CDR3 region: CASSSRTLYEQYF. CDR3 sequence (DNA): TGTGCCAGTAGTTCCCGGACTCTTTACGAGCAGTACTTC.

The rearrangement joins TRBV3-1 (or the pseudogene TRBV3-2) to TRBJ2-1; no firm D call. Germline V gives CDR1 LGHDT, CDR2 YNNKEL (reference sequence). The CDR3 consists of 13 residues. V gave up 4 bases and J gave up 3 bases, with 7 bases separating them. CDR3 in DNA: TGTGCCAGCAGCCCGACGGGCTACAATGAGCAGTTCTTC. As protein: CASSPTGYNEQFF.

V gene TRBV4-2 combines with J gene TRBJ2-7; weak D call: TRBD1 (5 bases). This CDR3 has 16 amino acids. Germline V gene data show CDR1 as LGHNA and CDR2 as YNFKEQ. Between the trimmed V and J ends, which lost 2 bases and 4 bases, there was a span of 18 bases. CDR3 residues: CASSQFPGYASYEQYF. CDR3 nucleotide sequence: TGTGCCAGCAGCCAATTTCCAGGGTATGCGTCTTACGAGCAGTACTTC.